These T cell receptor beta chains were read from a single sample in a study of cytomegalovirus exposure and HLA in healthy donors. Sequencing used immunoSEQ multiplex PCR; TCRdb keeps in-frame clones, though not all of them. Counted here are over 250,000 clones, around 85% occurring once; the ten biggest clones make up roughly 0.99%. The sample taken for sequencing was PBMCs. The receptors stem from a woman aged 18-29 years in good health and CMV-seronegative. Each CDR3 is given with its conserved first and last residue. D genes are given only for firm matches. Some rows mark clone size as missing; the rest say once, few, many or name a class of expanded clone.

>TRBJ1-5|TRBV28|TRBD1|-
TGTGCCAGCAATCTCAGGGGGCGCGTAAGCAATCAGCCCCAGCATTTT
CASNLRGRVSNQPQHF
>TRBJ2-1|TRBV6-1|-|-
TGTGCCAGCGCAAGCGGGTTAAGCTCCTACAATGAGCAGTTCTTC
CASASGLSSYNEQFF
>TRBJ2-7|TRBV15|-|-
TGTGCCACCAGACCCTTGGACAGGTTCTCGGGGACTGGAGGATACGAGCAGTACTTC
CATRPLDRFSGTGGYEQYF
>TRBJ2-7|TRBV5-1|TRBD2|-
TGCGCCAGCAGCCCGCTAGCGGGGGGGCCCTACGAGCAGTACTTC
CASSPLAGGPYEQYF
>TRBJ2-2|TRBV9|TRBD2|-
TGTGCCAGCAGCGTAGAGGCTAGCGGACCGAACACCGGGGAGCTGTTTTTT
CASSVEASGPNTGELFF
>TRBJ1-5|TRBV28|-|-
TGTGCCAGTCGGACTCTCAATCAGCCCCAGCATTTT
CASRTLNQPQHF
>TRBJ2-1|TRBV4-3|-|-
TGCGCCAGCAGCCATCGAGAGGCGCTTGAGCAGTTCTTC
CASSHREALEQFF
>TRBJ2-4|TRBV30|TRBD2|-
TGTGCCTGGAGTCAAACTAGCGGGGGCCTCCTAGGAGAATACTTC
CAWSQTSGGLLGEYF
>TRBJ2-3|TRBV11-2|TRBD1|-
TGTGCCAGCAGCTTGTCGTTACAGGGGGCGTTGGGCGGAGATACGCAGTATTTT
CASSLSLQGALGGDTQYF
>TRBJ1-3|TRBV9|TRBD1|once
TGTGCCAGCAGCGCACGGGACAGGGTCGACGGAAACACCATATATTTT
CASSARDRVDGNTIYF
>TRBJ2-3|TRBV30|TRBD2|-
TGTGCCTGGAGTGGGACTAGCGGGAGGGTCACTAGCATCTCAGATACGCAGTATTTT
CAWSGTSGRVTSISDTQYF
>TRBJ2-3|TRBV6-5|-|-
TGTGCCAGCAGGGGGGGCACAGGGGAAACAGATACGCAGTATTTT
CASRGGTGETDTQYF
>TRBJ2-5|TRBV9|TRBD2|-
TGTGCCAGCAGCTTAGAGCGGGGCTCGGAGACCCAGTACTTC
CASSLERGSETQYF
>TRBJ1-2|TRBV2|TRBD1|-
TGTGCCAGCAGGATTACCGGGACAGGACGATATGGCTACACCTTC
CASRITGTGRYGYTF
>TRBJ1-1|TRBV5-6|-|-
TGTGCCAGCAGCTTGGTCCCCTACAGGGAAGGGGACACTGAAGCTTTCTTT
CASSLVPYREGDTEAFF
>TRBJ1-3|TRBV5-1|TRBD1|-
TGCGCCAGCAGACTTGGACAGGCGGCTGGAAACACCATATATTTT
CASRLGQAAGNTIYF
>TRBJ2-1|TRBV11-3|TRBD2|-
TGTGCCAGCAGCCCCTCGGGGACTAGCGGAAACAATGAGCAGTTCTTC
CASSPSGTSGNNEQFF
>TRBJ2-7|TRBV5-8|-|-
TGTGCCAGCAGCTTTGGCGACAGGTACTACGAGCAGTACTTC
CASSFGDRYYEQYF
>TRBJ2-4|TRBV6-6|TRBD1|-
TGTGCCAGCAGTTTGGTGACAGGGGGAAAAAACATTCAGTACTTC
CASSLVTGGKNIQYF
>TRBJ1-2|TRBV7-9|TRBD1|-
TGTGCCAGCAGCAGGACAGGGCCCCGAAGTGGCTACACCTTC
CASSRTGPRSGYTF
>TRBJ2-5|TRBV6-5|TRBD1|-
TGTGCCAGCAGTTACTGGACAGGGGGTTTCGAAGAGACCCAGTACTTC
CASSYWTGGFEETQYF
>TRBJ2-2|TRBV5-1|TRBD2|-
TGCGCCAGCAGCTTGAAGTTGGCGGGAGAGGACACCGGGGAGCTGTTTTTT
CASSLKLAGEDTGELFF
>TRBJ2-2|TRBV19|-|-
TGTGCCAGTAGTATACGTAGCGGAGTCTCGAAGGCCGGGGAGCTGTTTTTT
CASSIRSGVSKAGELFF
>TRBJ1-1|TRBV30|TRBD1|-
TGTGCCTGGGTGGGGCAGGGGGCCACTGAAGCTTTCTTT
CAWVGQGATEAFF
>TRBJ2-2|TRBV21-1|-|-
TGTGCCAGCAGCAAACTGAACCCAGGTGACACCGGGGAGCTGTTTTTT
CASSKLNPGDTGELFF
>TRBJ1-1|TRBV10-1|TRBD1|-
TGCGCCAGCAGTGAGGGAGGGACAGGGGCTGAAGCTTTCTTT
CASSEGGTGAEAFF
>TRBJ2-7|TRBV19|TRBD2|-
TGTGCCAGTAGTACCCCCGGGACTAGCGCCCACGAGCAGTACTTC
CASSTPGTSAHEQYF
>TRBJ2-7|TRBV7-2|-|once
TGTGCCAGCAGACCGACCTACGGGGGTCGGACCTACGAGCAGTACTTC
CASRPTYGGRTYEQYF
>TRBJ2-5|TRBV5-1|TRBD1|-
TGCGCCAGCAGCTTTCAGGGGGCGAGGGAAGAGACCCAGTACTTC
CASSFQGAREETQYF
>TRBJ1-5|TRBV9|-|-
TGTGCCAGCAGCGTAGGGACAGACAATCAGCCCCAGCATTTT
CASSVGTDNQPQHF
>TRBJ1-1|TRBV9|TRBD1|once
TGTGCCAGCAGCGTAGCTGCAGGGGGAGGCATGAACACTGAAGCTTTCTTT
CASSVAAGGGMNTEAFF